This TCR beta chain was found in a study of human T cells and chemical hapten exposure. In the study overall: Slight volume differences across pooled libraries mainly accounted for varying per-sample TCR yields.

Whole-study results and caveats: The study found that DPC sensitization did not change TCRs above 1 in 1000 frequency.

The sample's time point: healthy volunteer bleed at 2 weeks. Sequencing started from total RNA isolated from unfractionated whole blood. Separate cDNA molecules received unique molecular identifiers, which the library attached to them. Per the original methods: Per sample, the median was 95,638 TCRs, with values from roughly 23,000 to 640,000. TCRdb passed the RACE reads through MiXCR, listing each CDR3 protein once. V and J calls and clone size were set by TCRdb, not the authors. The sample lists just over 90,000 distinct CDR3 sequences; over 8% were seen once. At least ten counts were recorded for this clonotype. Its antigen is not known. The length of the CDR3 is 15 residues. The ends lost 2 bases at V and 7 bases at J; junction bases unmatched: 7. From germline, CDR1 is ENHRY and CDR2 SYGVKD.

The chain couples TRBV10-3 to TRBJ2-7, with 11 positions matching TRBD2. Sequences were obtained from whole blood. The sequence derives from a female donor in good health. Some clones in this sample may be carry-over from other donors' samples. This CDR3 reads CAISERLAGGEEQYF. CDR3 sequence (DNA): TGTGCCATCAGTGAGAGGCTAGCGGGAGGAGAAGAGCAGTACTTC.